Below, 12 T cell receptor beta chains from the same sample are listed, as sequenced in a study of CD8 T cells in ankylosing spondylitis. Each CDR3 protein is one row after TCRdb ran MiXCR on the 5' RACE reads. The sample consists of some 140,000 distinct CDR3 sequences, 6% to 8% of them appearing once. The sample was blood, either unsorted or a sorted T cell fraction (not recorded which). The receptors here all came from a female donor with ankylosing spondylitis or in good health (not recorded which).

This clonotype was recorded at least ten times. The CDR3 bases are TGTGCCAGCAGTCGGGACAGAACGAACACCGGGGAGCTGTTTTTT. Translation: CASSRDRTNTGELFF. The chain carries TRBV2 and TRBJ2-2, with 7 bases aligning to TRBD1. This CDR3 is built from 15 residues. V dropped 5 bases and J dropped 0; count of bases not matched to a gene: 3. Per the germline V gene, CDR1 is SNHLY and CDR2 is FYNNEI.

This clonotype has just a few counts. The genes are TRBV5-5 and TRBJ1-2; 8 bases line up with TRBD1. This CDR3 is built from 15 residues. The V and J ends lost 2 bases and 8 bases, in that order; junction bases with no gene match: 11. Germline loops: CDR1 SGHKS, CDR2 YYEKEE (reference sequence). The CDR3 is CASSFSGRGPGGYTF. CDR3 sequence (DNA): TGTGCCAGCAGCTTTTCGGGCAGGGGGCCGGGGGGCTACACCTTC.

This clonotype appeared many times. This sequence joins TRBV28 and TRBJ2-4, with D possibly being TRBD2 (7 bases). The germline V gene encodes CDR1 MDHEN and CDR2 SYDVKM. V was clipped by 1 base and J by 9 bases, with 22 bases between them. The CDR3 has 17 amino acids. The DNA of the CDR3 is TGTGCCAGCAGTTTATTCCCTGGGGGGGGGCAATCGAGCATTCAGTACTTC. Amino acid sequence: CASSLFPGGGQSSIQYF.

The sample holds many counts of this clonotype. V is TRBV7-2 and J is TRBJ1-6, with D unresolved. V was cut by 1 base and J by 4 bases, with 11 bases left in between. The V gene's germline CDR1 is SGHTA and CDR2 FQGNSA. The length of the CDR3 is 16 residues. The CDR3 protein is CASSLVGGRYNSPLHF. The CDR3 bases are TGTGCCAGCAGCTTAGTCGGAGGGAGGTATAATTCACCCCTCCACTTT.

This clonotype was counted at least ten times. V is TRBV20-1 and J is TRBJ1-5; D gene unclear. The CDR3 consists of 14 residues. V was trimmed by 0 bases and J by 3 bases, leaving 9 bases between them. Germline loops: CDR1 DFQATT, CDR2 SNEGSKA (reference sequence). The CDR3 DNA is TGCAGTGCTAGAGATCCGGCCTCCAATCAGCCCCAGCATTTT. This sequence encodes CSARDPASNQPQHF.

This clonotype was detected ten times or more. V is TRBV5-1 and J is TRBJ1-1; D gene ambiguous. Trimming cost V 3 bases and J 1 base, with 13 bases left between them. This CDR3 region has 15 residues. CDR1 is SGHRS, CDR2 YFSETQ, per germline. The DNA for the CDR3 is TGCGCCAGCAGCTCCCCCTTGGGAGCGAACACTGAAGCTTTCTTT. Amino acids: CASSSPLGANTEAFF.

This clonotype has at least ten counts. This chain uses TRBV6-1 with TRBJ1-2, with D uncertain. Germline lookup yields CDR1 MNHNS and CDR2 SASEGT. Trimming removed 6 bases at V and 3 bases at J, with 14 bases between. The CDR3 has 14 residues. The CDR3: CASRITGIYYGYTF. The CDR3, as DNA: TGTGCCAGCAGGATAACCGGAATTTACTATGGCTACACCTTC.

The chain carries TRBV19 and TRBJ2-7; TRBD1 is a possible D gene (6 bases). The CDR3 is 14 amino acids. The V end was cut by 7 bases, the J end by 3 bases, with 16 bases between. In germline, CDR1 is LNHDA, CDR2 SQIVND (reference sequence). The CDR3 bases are TGTGCCAGTAATCCGACAGGACAGATCTACGAGCAGTACTTC. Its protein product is CASNPTGQIYEQYF.

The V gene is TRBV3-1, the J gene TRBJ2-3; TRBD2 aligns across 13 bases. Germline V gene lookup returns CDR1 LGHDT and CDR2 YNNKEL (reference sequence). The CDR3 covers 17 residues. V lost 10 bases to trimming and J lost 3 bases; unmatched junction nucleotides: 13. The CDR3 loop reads CATCQAGLAGPTDTQYF. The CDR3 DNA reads TGTGCCACCTGCCAAGCGGGACTAGCGGGGCCAACAGATACGCAGTATTTT.

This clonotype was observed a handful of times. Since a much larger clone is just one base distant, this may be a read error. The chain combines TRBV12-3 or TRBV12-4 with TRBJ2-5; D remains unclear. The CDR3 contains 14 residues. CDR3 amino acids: CASSLSGSQEAQYF. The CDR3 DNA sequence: TGTGCCAGCAGTTTATCGGGCAGCCAAGAGGCCCAGTACTTC.

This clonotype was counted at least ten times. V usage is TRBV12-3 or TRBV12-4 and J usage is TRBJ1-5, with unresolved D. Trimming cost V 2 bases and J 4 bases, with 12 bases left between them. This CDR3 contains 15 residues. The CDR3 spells CASSLRPGENQPQHF. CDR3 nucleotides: TGTGCCAGCAGTTTAAGGCCAGGAGAAAATCAGCCCCAGCATTTT.

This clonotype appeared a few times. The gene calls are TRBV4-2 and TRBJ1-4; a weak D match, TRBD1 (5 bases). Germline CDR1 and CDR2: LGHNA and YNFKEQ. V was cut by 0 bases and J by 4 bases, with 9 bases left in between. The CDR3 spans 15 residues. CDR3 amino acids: CASSQETVINEKLFF. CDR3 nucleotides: TGTGCCAGCAGCCAAGAGACAGTTATTAATGAAAAACTGTTTTTT.